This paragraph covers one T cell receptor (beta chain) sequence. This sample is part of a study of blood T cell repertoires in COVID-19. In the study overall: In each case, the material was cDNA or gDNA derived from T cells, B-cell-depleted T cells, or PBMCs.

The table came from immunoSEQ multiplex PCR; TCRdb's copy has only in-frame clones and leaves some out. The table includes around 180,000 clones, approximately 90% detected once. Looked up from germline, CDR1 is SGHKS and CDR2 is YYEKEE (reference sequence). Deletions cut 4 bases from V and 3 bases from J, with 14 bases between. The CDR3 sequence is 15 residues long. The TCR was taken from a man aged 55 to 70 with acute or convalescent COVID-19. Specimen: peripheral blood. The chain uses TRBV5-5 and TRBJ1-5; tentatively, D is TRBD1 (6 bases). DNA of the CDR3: TGTGCCAGCAGCCAAACAGGGATGTCCAATCAGCCCCAGCATTTT. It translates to CASSQTGMSNQPQHF.